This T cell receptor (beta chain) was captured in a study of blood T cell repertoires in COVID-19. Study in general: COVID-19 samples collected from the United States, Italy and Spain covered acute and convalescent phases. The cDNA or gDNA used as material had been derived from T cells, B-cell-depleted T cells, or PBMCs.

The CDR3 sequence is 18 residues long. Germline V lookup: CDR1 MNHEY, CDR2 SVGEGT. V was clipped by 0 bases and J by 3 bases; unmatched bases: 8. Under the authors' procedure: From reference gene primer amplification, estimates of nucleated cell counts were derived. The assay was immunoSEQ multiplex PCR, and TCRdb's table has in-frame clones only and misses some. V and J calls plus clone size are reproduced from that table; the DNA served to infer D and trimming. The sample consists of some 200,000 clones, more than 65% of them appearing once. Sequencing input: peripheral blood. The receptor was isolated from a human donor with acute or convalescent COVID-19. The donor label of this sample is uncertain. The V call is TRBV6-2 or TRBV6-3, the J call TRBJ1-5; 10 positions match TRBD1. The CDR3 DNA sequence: TGTGCCAGCAGTTACTCGTCGGACAGGGGGGTGTACAATCAGCCCCAGCATTTT. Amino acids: CASSYSSDRGVYNQPQHF.